This T cell receptor beta chain was sequenced for a study of blood T cell repertoires in COVID-19. Study at large: Researchers got acute and convalescent COVID-19 samples from the United States, Italy and Spain. Sources were T cells, B-cell-depleted T cells, or PBMCs; the material itself was cDNA or gDNA.

Some clones are missing from TCRdb's copy, which holds only in-frame ones; the method was immunoSEQ multiplex PCR. The sample records about 90,000 clones, around 90% being singletons. The receptor was isolated from a male donor with acute or convalescent COVID-19. The sample was peripheral blood.

CDR3 bases: TGTGCCAGCAGTATCCGGGCAGGGAAGACCCAGTACTTC. This codes for CASSIRAGKTQYF. The chain uses TRBV6-4 and TRBJ2-5; the D gene is possibly TRBD1 (5 bases). Germline V CDR1 and CDR2: MRHNA, SNTAGT. This CDR3 is 13 amino acids long. Trimming shortened V by 5 bases and J by 6 bases, and 13 bases separated the two germline ends.